This T cell receptor beta chain was recovered during a study of blood T cell repertoires in COVID-19. Study-level background: From the United States, Italy and Spain came samples of acute and convalescent COVID-19.

Clones were sequenced by immunoSEQ multiplex PCR, and TCRdb holds only the in-frame ones, with some missing. Counted here are some 340,000 clones, roughly 86% occurring once; the ten biggest clones make up less than 6%. The germline V gene has CDR1 SGHTA and CDR2 FQGTGA. Trimming stripped 2 bases from V and 3 bases from J, with 10 bases between. The CDR3 contains 14 residues. This receptor was taken from a woman aged 25-40 years who had recovered from COVID-19. This rearrangement joins TRBV7-3 to TRBJ1-1; the D gene is possibly TRBD1 (5 bases). The sequenced material came from PBMCs or T cells enriched from blood (not recorded which). The CDR3 coding sequence is TGTGCCAGCAGCTTAGGCTCGGGGGACACTGAAGCTTTCTTT. Protein: CASSLGSGDTEAFF.